These T cell receptor beta chains were read from a single sample in a study of CD8 T cells in Susac syndrome. Via MiXCR, TCRdb re-called the immunoSEQ multiplex PCR reads, giving one row per CDR3 protein. The table has approximately 230,000 distinct CDR3 sequences, 90% to 95% seen once. Source material: CD4+ T cells from PBMCs. The receptors here all came from a human donor with multiple sclerosis. CDR3s include the opening cysteine and the closing phenylalanine or tryptophan. Fields, in order: J gene, D gene, V gene, clone size, CDR3 protein, CDR3 DNA. The D gene is left open where the match is weak. Rows give clone size only sometimes, using once, few, many, or a class for an expanded clone.

TRBJ2-7 . TRBV14 . CASSPTGPAYEQYF TGTGCCAGCAGCCCAACCGGACCAGCCTACGAGCAGTACTTC
TRBJ1-6 . TRBV7-3 . CASSLYQGSSPLHF TGTGCCAGCAGCTTATACCAGGGGTCGTCACCCCTCCACTTT
TRBJ2-6 . TRBV5-4 few CASSLGRSGANVLTF TGTGCCAGCAGCTTGGGGCGCTCTGGGGCCAACGTCCTGACTTTC
TRBJ1-2 . TRBV25-1 . CASSAPGRVDYGYTF TGTGCCAGCAGTGCACCTGGAAGGGTGGACTATGGCTACACCTTC
TRBJ2-2 . TRBV19 . CASSIVPATGELFF TGTGCCAGTAGTATAGTCCCGGCCACCGGGGAGCTGTTTTTT
TRBJ1-6 . TRBV7-9 . CASSLEPARNSPLHF TGTGCCAGCAGCTTAGAACCGGCACGGAATTCACCCCTCCACTTT
TRBJ2-3 TRBD2 TRBV6-5 . CASIRTSGGNTDTQYF TGTGCCAGCATTAGAACTAGCGGGGGAAACACAGATACGCAGTATTTT
TRBJ2-6 . TRBV2 . CASSGWGTGANVLTF TGTGCCAGCAGTGGTTGGGGAACGGGGGCCAACGTCCTGACTTTC
TRBJ1-2 . TRBV6-1 . CASSEQGHYGYTF TGTGCCAGCAGTGAACAGGGTCACTATGGCTACACCTTC
TRBJ1-1 . TRBV2 . CASTRDPGGAFF TGTGCCAGCACCAGAGACCCGGGGGGAGCTTTCTTT
TRBJ1-2 TRBD1 TRBV3-1 . CASSQQGVGYTF TGTGCCAGCAGCCAACAGGGGGTTGGCTACACCTTC
TRBJ1-4 . TRBV9 . CASSTQDSSNEKLFF TGTGCCAGCAGCACACAGGACAGTTCTAATGAAAAACTGTTTTTT
TRBJ2-7 . TRBV3-1 . CASSHGGGEREQYF TGTGCCAGCAGCCATGGAGGGGGGGAGCGCGAGCAGTACTTC
TRBJ1-1 TRBD1 TRBV3-1 . CASSQGQGAEAFF TGTGCCAGCAGCCAAGGACAGGGGGCAGAAGCTTTCTTT
TRBJ2-7 . TRBV12-3/TRBV12-4 . CASSFWMGGTGLPEQYF TGTGCCAGCAGTTTTTGGATGGGAGGGACAGGTTTGCCCGAGCAGTACTTC
TRBJ2-2 . TRBV19 . CASRVTGNTGELFF TGTGCCAGCCGGGTGACAGGGAACACCGGGGAGCTGTTTTTT
TRBJ2-1 . TRBV20-1 . CSASQGSSYNEQFF TGCAGTGCTAGTCAGGGCTCCTCCTACAATGAGCAGTTCTTC
TRBJ1-1 . TRBV20-1 . CSARDQAEAFF TGCAGTGCTAGAGATCAGGCAGAAGCTTTCTTT
TRBJ2-3 TRBD2 TRBV3-1 . CASSQAGGGRATDTQYF TGTGCCAGCAGCCAAGCCGGTGGCGGGAGGGCCACGGATACGCAGTATTTT
TRBJ2-1 TRBD1 TRBV14 once CASSHHTGGIAGIRQNEQFF TGTGCCAGCAGCCACCATACAGGGGGAATCGCAGGGATACGGCAAAATGAGCAGTTCTTC
TRBJ2-6 TRBD1 TRBV6-2/TRBV6-3 once CASSERDRGLSGANVLTF TGTGCCAGCAGCGAGAGGGACAGGGGGCTTTCTGGGGCCAACGTCCTGACTTTC
TRBJ1-1 . TRBV29-1 . CSVGGRGTEAFF TGCAGCGTTGGGGGCCGGGGGACTGAAGCTTTCTTT
TRBJ2-3 . TRBV6-5 once CASRGTLADTQYF TGTGCCAGCAGAGGGACGCTGGCAGATACGCAGTATTTT
TRBJ1-2 TRBD1 TRBV7-2 . CASSAKAGGADGYTF TGTGCCAGCAGCGCTAAGGCAGGGGGCGCGGATGGCTACACCTTC
TRBJ1-4 TRBD1 TRBV5-1 . CASSLIQGAANEKLFF TGCGCCAGCAGCTTGATCCAGGGGGCTGCTAATGAAAAACTGTTTTTT
TRBJ2-5 TRBD1 TRBV7-9 . CASSSTGAAQYF TGTGCCAGCAGCTCGACAGGGGCGGCCCAGTACTTC
TRBJ1-4 . TRBV6-6 . CASSYRDFEKLFF TGTGCCAGCAGTTACCGGGACTTCGAAAAACTGTTTTTT
TRBJ1-5 TRBD1 TRBV29-1 . CSVQDREYQPQHF TGCAGCGTTCAGGACAGGGAGTATCAGCCCCAGCATTTT
TRBJ1-2 . TRBV18 few CASSPERDYGYTF TGTGCCAGCTCACCTGAGAGGGACTATGGCTACACCTTC
TRBJ1-5 . TRBV3-1 . CASSPLPIGTSNQPQHF TGTGCCAGCAGCCCACTTCCCATTGGGACGTCAAATCAGCCCCAGCATTTT
TRBJ2-2 TRBD2 TRBV20-1 . CSAIPSGGSNTGELFF TGCAGTGCTATTCCTAGCGGGGGATCGAACACCGGGGAGCTGTTTTTT
TRBJ1-5 . TRBV4-1 . CASSQDQGQPQHF TGCGCCAGCAGCCAAGATCAAGGACAGCCCCAGCATTTT
TRBJ2-3 . TRBV9 . CASSVRGSGTDTQYF TGTGCCAGCAGCGTCCGGGGGAGCGGCACAGATACGCAGTATTTT
TRBJ2-1 . TRBV7-9 . CASSLYLSVSEQFF TGTGCCAGCAGCTTATATCTCAGCGTTAGTGAGCAGTTCTTC
TRBJ2-7 . TRBV19 . CASSTQTGWDEQYF TGTGCCAGTAGTACCCAGACAGGCTGGGACGAGCAGTACTTC
TRBJ1-5 TRBD1 TRBV19 . CASTQDREFPYRNQPQHF TGTGCCAGTACCCAGGACAGGGAGTTCCCTTATCGCAATCAGCCCCAGCATTTT
TRBJ2-3 . TRBV24-1 . CATSDASMNTQYF TGTGCCACCAGTGATGCTAGCATGAATACGCAGTATTTT
TRBJ2-5 TRBD1 TRBV27 . CASSPELDRGQETQYF TGTGCCAGCAGTCCCGAGCTCGACAGGGGTCAAGAGACCCAGTACTTC
TRBJ1-2 . TRBV7-9 . CASSFRRNEGYTF TGTGCCAGCAGCTTCAGGCGCAACGAAGGCTACACCTTC
TRBJ2-7 . TRBV10-3 . CAISGRTASEQYF TGTGCCATCAGTGGCCGGACGGCCAGCGAGCAGTACTTC
TRBJ2-5 TRBD1 TRBV12-3/TRBV12-4 . CASSRDRGQETQYF TGTGCCAGCAGCCGGGACAGGGGCCAAGAGACCCAGTACTTC
TRBJ2-4 TRBD2 TRBV3-1 . CASSQSLAGGSNIQYF TGTGCCAGCAGCCAATCCTTAGCGGGAGGTTCGAACATTCAGTACTTC
TRBJ2-1 . TRBV7-2 . CASSLAPWDEQFF TGTGCCAGCAGCTTAGCCCCCTGGGATGAGCAGTTCTTC
TRBJ1-1 . TRBV7-9 . CASRPLGGQTEAFF TGTGCCAGCAGGCCTCTCGGGGGGCAAACTGAAGCTTTCTTT
TRBJ2-6 . TRBV5-1 . CASSLAGSGANVLTF TGCGCCAGCAGCTTGGCGGGGAGCGGGGCCAACGTCCTGACTTTC
TRBJ2-5 TRBD1 TRBV7-2 once CASSLWGGQGAPGTQYF TGTGCCAGCAGCTTATGGGGGGGACAGGGGGCCCCCGGGACCCAGTACTTC
TRBJ1-2 TRBD1 TRBV6-2/TRBV6-3 . CASSRDRVDYGYTF TGTGCCAGCAGCCGCGACAGGGTAGACTATGGCTACACCTTC
TRBJ1-5 . TRBV19 . CASSTDQRWTASQPQHF TGTGCCAGTAGTACAGACCAACGGTGGACCGCAAGTCAGCCCCAGCATTTT
TRBJ2-5 TRBD1 TRBV3-1 . CASSQGTGRETQYF TGTGCCAGCAGCCAAGGGACAGGACGGGAGACCCAGTACTTC